This TCR beta chain is drawn from a study of shared clonotypes between healthy human individuals. In the study overall: Donors were a couple of women and a few men aged 18 to 49. CD8 memory received one plate per donor, CD8 naive two, CD4 memory three and CD4 naive three. Study-level findings and limits: In a handful of donors, around 4.5% of naive CD4 clonotypes appeared in common.

Germline CDR1 and CDR2: SGDLS and YYNGEE. V trimming: 5 bases; J trimming: 0 bases; junction bases outside the gene matches: 4. This CDR3 has 16 residues. This was a deep-level run. Profiled with immunoSEQ multiplex PCR; TCRdb holds only in-frame clones, not every one. The sample includes approximately 980,000 clones, 60% to 85% of them seen just once. There are a few counts of this clone. Its antigen is unknown. The sample has other DNA sequences that encode this CDR3 too. The sequence was collected from a man younger than 30 in good health. The chain has TRBV9 and TRBJ1-5; 11 positions match TRBD1. The sequenced sample was memory CD4+ T cells sorted from blood. As for subset: CD45RA-negative fraction. CDR3 loop: CASSAGTGGSNQPQHF. The CDR3 bases are TGTGCCAGCAGTGCCGGGACAGGGGGTAGCAATCAGCCCCAGCATTTT.